The T cell receptor (beta chain) described here comes from a study of cytomegalovirus exposure and HLA in healthy donors. Remarks on this clone: The germline gene is not matched at one end of the junction; a read error may be the cause.

TCRdb's copy holds only in-frame clones and misses some; the assay was immunoSEQ multiplex PCR. The table records tens of thousands of clones, about 95% of them present only once. In germline, CDR1 is SSHAT, CDR2 FNYEAQ (reference sequence). CDR3 length equals 15 residues. Sequenced material: PBMCs. This sequence was found in a woman younger than 35 in good health and CMV-seronegative. J is TRBJ2-5 and V is TRBV7-7, with a tentative D call TRBD2 (6 bases). The CDR3 sequence: CASSLAAGTGGTQYF. For the CDR3, the DNA is TGTGCTAGCAGCTTAGCGGCCGGGACCGGGGGGACCCAGTACTTC.